This TCR beta chain appears in the sequencing data of a study of metastatic and nonmetastatic thyroid tumors. Study-level information: Comparison of repertoires was carried out across blood and tumor or nodule tissue from malignant and benign thyroid patients.

Germline V gives CDR1 SGHNT, CDR2 YYREEE (reference sequence). CDR3 size: 15 residues. Trimming removed 3 bases from V and 0 bases from J; junction bases left unmatched: 3. Of note for this clone: Just one base apart from a much larger clone, this may be a read error.

Authors' data handling: Between-group CDR3 differences, defined by clinicopathological status, yielded a distant-metastasis classifier for papillary thyroid cancer. TCRdb reprocessed the PCR reads via MiXCR. For this entry, the V and J calls and clone size follow TCRdb and not the study's own pipeline. Counted here are roughly 30,000 clones, about 30% occurring once; the ten biggest clones make up over 25%. Patients were all untreated before their thyroid surgery. This receptor was obtained from a female donor with papillary thyroid cancer or a benign thyroid nodule (not recorded which). Some clones in this sample may be carry-over from other donors' samples. J is TRBJ2-1 and V is TRBV5-4; 7 positions match TRBD2. Input material: blood. The CDR3 coding sequence is TGTGCCAGCAGCTCCGGGACTATCTCCTACAATGAGCAGTTCTTC. Its protein product is CASSSGTISYNEQFF.